Below, one T cell receptor beta chain is given with its context. Antigen specificity is unknown. The PCR contained 60 Vbeta and 13 Jbeta primers. Sequenced by immunoSEQ multiplex PCR; TCRdb stores in-frame clones only, minus some. The sample holds 100,000 to 150,000 clones; around 79% are singletons and the top ten take 1.3%. This entry comes from a study of cytomegalovirus exposure and HLA in healthy donors. Germline V lookup: CDR1 SEHNR, CDR2 FQNEAQ (reference sequence). V lost 0 bases to trimming and J lost 2 bases; unmatched junction nucleotides: 5. The CDR3 covers 16 residues. Whole-study findings and limits: The majority of TCR sequences were rare, yet some public TCRs appeared in many donors. In a later analysis, productive TCRs from donors in an Asian-associated ancestry cluster reportedly carried fewer N-insertions than the cohort mean. Some TCR beta chains (over 150 of them) were listed as cytomegalovirus-associated.

Sequencing was done on a sample of PBMCs. V and J are TRBV7-9 and TRBJ1-2, with 8 bases lining up with TRBD1. This TCR derives from a woman between 40 and 50 years old in good health and CMV-seronegative. CDR3 in DNA: TGTGCCAGCAGCTTAGCGGCCAGGGGGCGAAACTATGGCTACACCTTC. This gives the protein CASSLAARGRNYGYTF.